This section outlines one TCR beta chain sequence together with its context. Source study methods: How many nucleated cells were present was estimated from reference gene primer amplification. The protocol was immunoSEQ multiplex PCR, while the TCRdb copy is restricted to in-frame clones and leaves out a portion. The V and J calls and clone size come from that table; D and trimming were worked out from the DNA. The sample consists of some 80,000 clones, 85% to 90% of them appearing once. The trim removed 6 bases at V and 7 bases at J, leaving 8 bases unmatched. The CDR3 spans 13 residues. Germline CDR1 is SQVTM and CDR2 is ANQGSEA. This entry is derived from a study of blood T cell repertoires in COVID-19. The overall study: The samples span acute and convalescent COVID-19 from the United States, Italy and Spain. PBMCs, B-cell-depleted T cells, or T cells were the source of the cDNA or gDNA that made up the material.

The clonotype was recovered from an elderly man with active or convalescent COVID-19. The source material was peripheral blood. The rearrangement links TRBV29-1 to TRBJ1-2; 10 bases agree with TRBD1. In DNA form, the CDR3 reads TGCAGCGTCGCCCCGACAGGGGGCTCTGGCTACACCTTC. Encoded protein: CSVAPTGGSGYTF.